The entry below gives a single T cell receptor (beta chain) sequence along with its context. The antigen is not known. Germline V gives CDR1 SGHDN, CDR2 FVKESK. Trimming took 1 base from V and 5 from J; bases not matched to a gene: 14. This CDR3 region has 19 residues. Sequencing used immunoSEQ multiplex PCR; TCRdb keeps in-frame clones, though not all of them. The sample records 80,000 to 95,000 clones, roughly 91% being singletons. The data were taken from a study of graft-versus-host responses after intestinal transplantation. Study-wide results and limits: The highest levels of circulating GvH clones went along with early declines in HvG clones after transplant.

The receptor comes from a human donor who received an intestinal transplant. This specimen consisted of unstimulated CD8+ T cells sorted from spleen or lymph node cells, obtained before intestinal transplant. V usage is TRBV14 and J usage is TRBJ1-4; TRBD1 matches at 9 bases. The CDR3 loop is CASSQVSQGATGANEKLFF. For the CDR3, the DNA is TGTGCCAGCAGCCAAGTGTCACAGGGGGCCACCGGAGCCAATGAAAAACTGTTTTTT.